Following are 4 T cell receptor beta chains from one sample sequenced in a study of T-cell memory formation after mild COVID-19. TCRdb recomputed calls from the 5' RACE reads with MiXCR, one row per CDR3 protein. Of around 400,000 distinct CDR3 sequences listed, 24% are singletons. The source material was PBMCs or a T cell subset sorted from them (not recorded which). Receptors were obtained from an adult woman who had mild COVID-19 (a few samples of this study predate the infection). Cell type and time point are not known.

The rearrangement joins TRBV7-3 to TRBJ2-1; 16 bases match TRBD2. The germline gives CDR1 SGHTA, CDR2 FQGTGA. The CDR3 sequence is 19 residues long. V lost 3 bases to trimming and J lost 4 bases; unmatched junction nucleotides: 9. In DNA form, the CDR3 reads TGTGCCAGCAGCTTCCTCAGACCGGGACTAGCGGGAGGGTACAATGAGCAGTTCTTC. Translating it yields CASSFLRPGLAGGYNEQFF.

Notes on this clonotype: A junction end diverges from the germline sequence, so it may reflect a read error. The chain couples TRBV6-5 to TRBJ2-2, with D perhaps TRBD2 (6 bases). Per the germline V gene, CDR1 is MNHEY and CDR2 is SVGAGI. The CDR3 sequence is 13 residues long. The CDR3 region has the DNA TGTGCCACCCTGGAGGGGAACGCCGGGGAGCTGTTTTTT. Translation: CATLEGNAGELFF.

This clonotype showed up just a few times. The CDR3 DNA is TGTGCCAGCAGCTTAGTATTGGGGGCGGGCACTGAAGCTTTCTTT. It codes for CASSLVLGAGTEAFF. The chain couples TRBV7-2 to TRBJ1-1, with D maybe TRBD1 (6 bases). CDR1 is SGHTA and CDR2 is FQGNSA in the germline V gene. The CDR3 runs to 15 residues. The V end was cut by 1 base, the J end by 4 bases, with 13 bases between.

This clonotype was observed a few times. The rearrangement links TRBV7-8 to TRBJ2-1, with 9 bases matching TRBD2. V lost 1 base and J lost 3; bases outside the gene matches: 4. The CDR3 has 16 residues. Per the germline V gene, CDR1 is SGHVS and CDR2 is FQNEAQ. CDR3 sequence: CASSLVGGRGYNEQFF. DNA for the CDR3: TGTGCCAGCAGCTTAGTGGGCGGGAGGGGCTACAATGAGCAGTTCTTC.